This T cell receptor (beta chain) was sequenced in a study of cytomegalovirus exposure and HLA in healthy donors. Turning to the study itself: There were under 140 million unique TCR beta sequences, drawn from 150 million to 200 million T cells, in an earlier analysis.

With regard to this clone: The antigen is undetermined.

Study findings and constraints: Other equally common chains were less clonally expanded than HLA-associated TCR beta chains, a later analysis showed.

The CDR3 length is 12 residues. Trimming pared 4 bases from V and 1 base from J, leaving 3 bases between. The PCR was carried out with 60 Vbeta primers and 13 Jbeta primers. The authors' processing: There were 80 million or so unique TCR beta chains by a later count, and around 10 million of them were shared. The assay was immunoSEQ multiplex PCR, and TCRdb's table has in-frame clones only and misses some. The V and J calls and clone size are taken from that table; D and trimming were inferred from the DNA. This table holds 80,000 to 95,000 clones, around 60% found once. The receptor's source is a human donor in good health. The chain couples TRBV23-1 to TRBJ2-3; D is ambiguous. TRBV23-1 is flagged as an ORF with uncertain function. Sequencing was performed on PBMCs. The CDR3 DNA reads as TGCGCCAGCAGTCCGGGCACAGATACGCAGTATTTT. It codes for CASSPGTDTQYF.